This TCR beta chain originates from a study of vaccination and CD4 T cells after COVID-19. Trimming shortened V by 4 bases and J by 2 bases, and 14 bases separated the two germline ends. The CDR3 has 15 residues. Germline values: CDR1 SNHLY, CDR2 FYNNEI. The Oncomine TCR Beta short-read assay was applied to DNA of cultured CD4+ T cells. TCRdb fed the PCR reads into MiXCR, producing one record per CDR3 protein. The data show several thousand distinct CDR3 sequences, with approximately 73% seen just once and 40% to 50% held by the top ten. Specified treatment: approximately 9-day PBMC culture with coronavirus spike peptide pools or control peptides (ViraFEST assay). To note about this clonotype: Its antigen is unknown.

The sequencing sample was made of CD4+ T cells from blood, cultured in vitro. This sequence joins TRBV2 and TRBJ2-5; perhaps TRBD2 as D (6 bases). The TCR sequence derives from a human donor who had recovered from COVID-19. The CDR3 nucleotides are TGTGCCAGCAGTGGAGGGCGGGGACGACAAGAGACCCAGTACTTC. Protein product: CASSGGRGRQETQYF.